The present T cell receptor (beta chain) was sequenced within a study of molecular identifiers for immune sequencing clone quantification. Findings and caveats of the study: Amid 750,000 to 1,000,000 naive cells, spiked Jurkat TCR RNA from one cell was reportedly still detectable.

This clonotype was counted many times. Its specificity is unknown. TCRdb re-called the PCR reads through MiXCR, storing one row per CDR3 protein. The sample shows some 320,000 distinct CDR3 sequences, about 21% of them seen only once. Trimming pared 5 bases from V and 9 bases from J, leaving 14 bases between. Germline V gene sequence: CDR1 MNHEY, CDR2 SMNVEV (reference sequence). CDR3 length: 13 residues. Sequencing used naive CD8+ T cells from blood, with Jurkat cell RNA spiked in. Noted subset: FACS-sorted CD8+CD4-CCR7+CD45RA+ naive T cells. This sequence originates from a human donor in good health. Some libraries in this study had Jurkat cell RNA spiked in. V is TRBV27 and J is TRBJ2-4, with no clear D. The CDR3: CASSPLLSSIQYF. The CDR3 nucleotides are TGTGCCAGCAGTCCCCTCCTTAGTAGCATTCAGTACTTC.